The present T cell receptor (beta chain) was sequenced within a study of T cell clonotyping in hematopoietic cell transplantation. Assay: immunoSEQ multiplex PCR; the TCRdb copy retains only in-frame clones and omits some. The repertoire has about 36,000 clones, approximately 95% of them found once; the top ten carry around 1.5%. Specified time point: recipient sample about 28 days before transplant, after cytoreduction. The V end lost 6 bases, the J end lost 5 bases, and 16 bases lay between the germline ends. Germline V gene lookup returns CDR1 LNHDA and CDR2 SQIVND (reference sequence). The CDR3 sequence is 15 residues long.

The source of this sequence is a man between 35 and 55 years old with chronic myeloid leukemia. Some clones in this sample may be carry-over from other donors' samples. The rearrangement uses TRBV19 and TRBJ2-2; D uncertain. The material was peripheral blood mononuclear cells, obtained before stem cell transplant. The CDR3 loop reads CASRPLDPSTGELFF. In DNA, the CDR3 is TGTGCCAGTAGACCCCTGGACCCCTCGACCGGGGAGCTGTTTTTT.